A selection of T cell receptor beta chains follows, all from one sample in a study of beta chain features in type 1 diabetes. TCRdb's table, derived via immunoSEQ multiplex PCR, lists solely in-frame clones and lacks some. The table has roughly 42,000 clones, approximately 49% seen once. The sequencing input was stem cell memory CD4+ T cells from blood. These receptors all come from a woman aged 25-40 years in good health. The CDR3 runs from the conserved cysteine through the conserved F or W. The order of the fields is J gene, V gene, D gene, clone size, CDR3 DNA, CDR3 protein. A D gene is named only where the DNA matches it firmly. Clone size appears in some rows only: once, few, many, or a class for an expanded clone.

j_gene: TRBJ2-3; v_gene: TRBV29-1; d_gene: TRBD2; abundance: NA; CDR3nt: TGCAGCGTTTTGACTAGCGGAGGGATCACAGATACGCAGTATTTT; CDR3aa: CSVLTSGGITDTQYF
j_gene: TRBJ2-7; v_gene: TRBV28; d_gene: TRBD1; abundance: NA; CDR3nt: TGTGCCAGCAGTGTTCCTGGGACAGGGTTCTACGAGCAGTACTTC; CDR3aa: CASSVPGTGFYEQYF
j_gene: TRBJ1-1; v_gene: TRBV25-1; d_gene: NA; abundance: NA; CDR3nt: TGTGCCAGCAGTTCGCTAGGGAACACTGAAGCTTTCTTT; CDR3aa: CASSSLGNTEAFF
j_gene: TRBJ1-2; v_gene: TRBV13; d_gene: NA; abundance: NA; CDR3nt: TGTGCCAGCAGCCCCCCGGCGACAGACGCTTGGGTCTATGGCTACACCTTC; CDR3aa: CASSPPATDAWVYGYTF
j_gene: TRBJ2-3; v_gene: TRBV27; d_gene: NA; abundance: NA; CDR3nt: TGTGCCAGCAGTTTAGGTGGGGGCCTCGGCACGCAGTATTTT; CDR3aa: CASSLGGGLGTQYF
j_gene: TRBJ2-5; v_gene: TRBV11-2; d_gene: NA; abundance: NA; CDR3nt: TGTGCCAGCAGCCCGGGAGTAGGGGAGACCCAGTACTTC; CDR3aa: CASSPGVGETQYF
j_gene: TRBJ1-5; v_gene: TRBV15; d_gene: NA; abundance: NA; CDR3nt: TGTGCCACCAGCAGAGATCCGACTGGGCAGCCCCAGCATTTT; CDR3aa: CATSRDPTGQPQHF
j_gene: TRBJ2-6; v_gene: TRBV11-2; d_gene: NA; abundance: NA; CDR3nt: TGTGCCAGCAGCTTAGGCGGCTCTGGGGCCAACGTCCTGACTTTC; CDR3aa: CASSLGGSGANVLTF
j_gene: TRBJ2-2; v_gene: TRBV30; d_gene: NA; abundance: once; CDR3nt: TGTGCCTGGAGTAGAGGCACCGGGGAGCTGTTTTTT; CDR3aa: CAWSRGTGELFF
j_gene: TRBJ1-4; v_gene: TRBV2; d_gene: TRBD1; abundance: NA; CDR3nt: TGTGCCACGAAAGGACAGGGGTATGAAAAACTGTTTTTT; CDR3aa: CATKGQGYEKLFF
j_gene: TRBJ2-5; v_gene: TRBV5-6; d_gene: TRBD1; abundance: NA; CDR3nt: TGTGCCAGCTATAGCAGGGGGCTTCGAGAGACCCAGTACTTC; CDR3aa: CASYSRGLRETQYF
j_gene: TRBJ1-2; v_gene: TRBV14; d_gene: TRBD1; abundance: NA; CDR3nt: TGTGCCAGCAGCCTCCGGACAGGGGATGGCTACACCTTC; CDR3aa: CASSLRTGDGYTF
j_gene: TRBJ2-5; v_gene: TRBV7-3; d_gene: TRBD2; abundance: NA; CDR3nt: TGTGCCAGCAGCTTAGTACCTAGCGGGAGCAGAGAGACCCAGTACTTC; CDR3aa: CASSLVPSGSRETQYF
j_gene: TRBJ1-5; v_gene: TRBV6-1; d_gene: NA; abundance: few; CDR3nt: TGTGCCAGCAGTACCGGGACTTTGAGCCAGCCCCAGCATTTT; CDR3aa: CASSTGTLSQPQHF
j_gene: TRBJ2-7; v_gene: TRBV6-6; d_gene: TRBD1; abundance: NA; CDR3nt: TGTGCCAGCAGTTCTCTACAGGGGCGCACCGAGCAGTACTTC; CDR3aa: CASSSLQGRTEQYF
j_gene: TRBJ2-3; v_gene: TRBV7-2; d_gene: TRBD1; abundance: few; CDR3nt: TGTGCCAGCAGCTTTCAACAACAGGGGGCAGATACGCAGTATTTT; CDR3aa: CASSFQQQGADTQYF
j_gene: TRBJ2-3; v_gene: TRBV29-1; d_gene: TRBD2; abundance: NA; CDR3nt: TGCAGCGTTCAACGACTAGCGGACCGCACAGATACGCAGTATTTT; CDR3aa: CSVQRLADRTDTQYF
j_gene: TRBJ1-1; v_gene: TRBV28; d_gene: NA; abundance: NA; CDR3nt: TGTGCCAGCAGTTTCCAGAAACGAAACACTGAAGCTTTCTTT; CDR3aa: CASSFQKRNTEAFF